This TCR beta chain was observed in a study of Ad26.COV2.S vaccination and SARS-CoV-2 variants. After removal of 6 bases from V and 6 bases from J, the junction contained 6 bases not matched to a gene. From germline, CDR1 is MRHNA and CDR2 SNTAGT. The CDR3 runs 14 residues. Stated treatment: about 20 received Ad26.COV2.S at low or high dose, single or two shots; roughly five received placebo; per-sample allocation not given. Material that was analyzed had been drawn on day 63 after the first vaccine or placebo injection. Wuhan-strain spike was delivered by a replication-incompetent Ad26 vector. TCRdb's table, derived via immunoSEQ multiplex PCR, lists solely in-frame clones and lacks some. The sample records 440,000 or so clones, roughly 87% being singletons.

The chain has TRBV6-4 and TRBJ2-2; 8 bases line up with TRBD2. This clonotype was sampled from a person aged 18 to 59 who received the Ad26.COV2.S COVID-19 vaccine or a placebo. This specimen was peripheral blood, taken in a trial of Ad26.COV2.S vaccine versus placebo. The CDR3 region has the DNA TGTGCCAGCAGACCCGGGACTAGGGCCGGGGAGCTGTTTTTT. Translating it yields CASRPGTRAGELFF.